A selection of T cell receptor beta chains follows, all from one sample in a study of blood T cell repertoires in COVID-19. The data were produced by immunoSEQ multiplex PCR, yet TCRdb's version contains in-frame clones alone and is incomplete. The table lists fewer than 450,000 clones, about 90% of them singletons. The sequenced material came from PBMCs or T cells enriched from blood (not recorded which). The origin of the receptors is a young man who had recovered from COVID-19. The CDR3 runs from the conserved cysteine through the conserved F or W. D genes are given only for firm matches. Where a row states a size, it is once, few, many or the class of an expanded clone; other rows omit it.

D gene | J gene | clone size | V gene | CDR3 DNA | CDR3 protein
. | TRBJ2-3 | . | TRBV10-3 | TGTGCCACGGCGGCCTCAGATACGCAGTATTTT | CATAASDTQYF
TRBD1 | TRBJ1-6 | . | TRBV25-1 | TGTGCCAGCAGCCCACAGGGGAGGCATAATTCACCCCTCCACTTT | CASSPQGRHNSPLHF
TRBD1 | TRBJ1-1 | many | TRBV5-6 | TGTGCCAGCAGCTTGTTGACAGGGGGGGACACTGAAGCTTTCTTT | CASSLLTGGDTEAFF
. | TRBJ1-2 | . | TRBV4-1 | TGCGCCAGCAGCCAAGATATGGGGGGAAGCTTCTATGGCTACACCTTC | CASSQDMGGSFYGYTF
. | TRBJ1-1 | . | TRBV10-3 | TGTGCCGCGTCAGGGTTGAACACTGAAGCTTTCTTT | CAASGLNTEAFF
. | TRBJ1-2 | . | TRBV5-8 | TGTGCCAGCAGGGGTACAGGGTATGGCTACACCTTC | CASRGTGYGYTF
TRBD1 | TRBJ2-1 | . | TRBV5-1 | TGCGCCAGCAGGGGAGGACAGGGGGCGTCCTACAATGAGCAGTTCTTC | CASRGGQGASYNEQFF
TRBD2 | TRBJ2-1 | . | TRBV19 | TGTGCCAGTAGTACCGGACTAGCGGGAGGGCAACCCTACAATGAGCAGTTCTTC | CASSTGLAGGQPYNEQFF
. | TRBJ1-2 | . | TRBV14 | TGTGCCAGCAGCCTAAGGACAGCAACTAACTATGGCTACACCTTC | CASSLRTATNYGYTF
TRBD1 | TRBJ2-7 | . | TRBV6-5 | TGTGCCAGCAGTTACTCGGGGGACAGGGGGATCTACGAGCAGTACTTC | CASSYSGDRGIYEQYF
TRBD1 | TRBJ1-1 | . | TRBV12-3/TRBV12-4 | TGTGCCAGCAGTCAGGGGGGAGAAGCTTTCTTT | CASSQGGEAFF
TRBD1 | TRBJ1-6 | . | TRBV3-1/TRBV3-2 | TGTGCCAGCAGCCCTCCGACAGGGAATTCACCCCTCCACTTT | CASSPPTGNSPLHF
TRBD1 | TRBJ1-5 | . | TRBV7-2 | TGTGCCAGCAGTTTGGACAGGGGGAAGGGTCAGCCCCAGCATTTT | CASSLDRGKGQPQHF
. | TRBJ2-7 | . | TRBV12-5 | TGTGCTAGTGGTTTGGTAGGAGTCTCGTCCCCGATCGAGCAGTACTTC | CASGLVGVSSPIEQYF
. | TRBJ2-1 | . | TRBV12-3/TRBV12-4 | TGTGCCAGCAGACAACAGGTCAATGAGCAGTTCTTC | CASRQQVNEQFF
. | TRBJ1-2 | . | TRBV2 | TGTGCCAGCAGAGCGGACAGCCCTAACTATGGCTACACCTTC | CASRADSPNYGYTF
TRBD1 | TRBJ1-1 | . | TRBV19 | TGTGCCAGTAGCCACAGGGGGCATGGTACTGAAGCTTTCTTT | CASSHRGHGTEAFF
. | TRBJ1-1 | . | TRBV28 | TGTGCCAGCAGCCCCCCTATCAGTACCCTTAGACTTGAAGCTTTCTTT | CASSPPISTLRLEAFF
. | TRBJ1-2 | . | TRBV6-5 | TGTGCCAGCAGTTACTCAGACAGCTACTATGGCTACACCTTC | CASSYSDSYYGYTF
TRBD1 | TRBJ1-2 | . | TRBV6-5 | TGTGCCAGCAGTTACTCCGACAGGGGGAGTAGCTACACCTTC | CASSYSDRGSSYTF
. | TRBJ2-7 | . | TRBV5-6 | TGTGCCAGCAGCCGCGAATTCAACGAGCAGTACTTC | CASSREFNEQYF
TRBD1 | TRBJ1-2 | . | TRBV18 | TGTGCCAGCTCACCACCGTTCGGACAGGGAGGTCGTGGCTACACCTTC | CASSPPFGQGGRGYTF
TRBD1 | TRBJ1-5 | . | TRBV5-8 | TGTGCCAGCAGCTTACGACAGGGGAATCAGCCCCAGCATTTT | CASSLRQGNQPQHF
. | TRBJ2-1 | once | TRBV19 | TGTGCCAGTACTGGACTACCATACAATGAGCAGTTCTTC | CASTGLPYNEQFF
. | TRBJ1-1 | . | TRBV4-2 | TGTGCCAGCAGCCAAGAGCAGGGCCAAAACACTGAAGCTTTCTTT | CASSQEQGQNTEAFF
TRBD2 | TRBJ2-7 | . | TRBV28 | TGTGCCAGCATTAGACCGGGAGGCTACGAGCAGTACTTC | CASIRPGGYEQYF
. | TRBJ2-3 | . | TRBV7-2 | TGTGCCAGCAGCCAATGGGGCGGCTACACAGATACGCAGTATTTT | CASSQWGGYTDTQYF
TRBD1 | TRBJ2-7 | . | TRBV29-1 | TGCAGCGTTGGCCCCTCGGACAGGCTACGTCGGTCCGAGCAGTACTTC | CSVGPSDRLRRSEQYF
. | TRBJ1-6 | . | TRBV3-1/TRBV3-2 | TGTGCCAGCAGCCAAGTAGGCCAGGTTAATTCACCCCTCCACTTT | CASSQVGQVNSPLHF
. | TRBJ2-3 | . | TRBV4-1 | TGCGCCAGCAGCCAATTTGGGCTCAGCACAGATACGCAGTATTTT | CASSQFGLSTDTQYF
. | TRBJ1-2 | . | TRBV29-1 | TGCAGCGTTGAAGGGGCGGAGGAGAATTATGGCTACACCTTC | CSVEGAEENYGYTF
. | TRBJ2-7 | . | TRBV2 | TGTGCCAGCTTAGTCTGGTCTGACGAGCAGTACTTC | CASLVWSDEQYF
TRBD2 | TRBJ2-2 | . | TRBV29-1 | TGCAGCGTTAGCGGGAGAGGTACCGGGGAGCTGTTTTTT | CSVSGRGTGELFF
TRBD1 | TRBJ1-5 | . | TRBV19 | TGTGCCAGTAGTATGCTCAGGGGGCAGGGCAATCAGCCCCAGCATTTT | CASSMLRGQGNQPQHF
TRBD2 | TRBJ2-1 | once | TRBV2 | TGTGCCAGCAGTGAGGGGCTAGCGGGAGAGAGTGAGCAGTTCTTC | CASSEGLAGESEQFF